A selection of T cell receptor beta chains follows, all from one sample in a study of blood T cells in healthy people across ages. MiXCR was run by TCRdb on the 5' RACE reads, yielding one entry per CDR3 protein. The sample has more than 1,400,000 distinct CDR3 sequences, 40% to 50% seen once; the top ten hold 7% to 9%. Sequencing used blood. These receptors were taken from a woman younger than 35 in good health. Each CDR3 is given with its conserved first and last residue. D genes are given only for firm matches. Not every row has a clone size; where given, it reads once, few, many or a size class.

V gene	clone size	J gene	D gene	CDR3 DNA	CDR3 protein
TRBV28	few	TRBJ2-1	NA	TGTGCCAGCAGACAATCGGGAATCAGCTCCTACAATGAGCAGTTCTTC	CASRQSGISSYNEQFF
TRBV5-1	NA	TRBJ2-5	NA	TGCGCCAGCAGCTCTGCCTGGGGCGGGGAGACCCAGTACTTC	CASSSAWGGETQYF
TRBV12-3/TRBV12-4	NA	TRBJ2-7	NA	TGTGCCAGCAGCCTCCAGGTTGGGGCCGTCAGCCCTCTCTACGAGCAGTACTTC	CASSLQVGAVSPLYEQYF
TRBV20-1	few	TRBJ2-1	TRBD2	TGCAGTGTTTCCCTCCAGCGGGAGCGGGGCAATGAGCAGTTCTTC	CSVSLQRERGNEQFF
TRBV2	NA	TRBJ1-2	TRBD1	TGTGCCAGCAGTGAAGAGCCCGGACAGGGAGGATATGGCTACACCTTC	CASSEEPGQGGYGYTF
TRBV6-5	NA	TRBJ2-3	TRBD1	TGTGCCAGCAGTCCCTGGGACAGGTTCACAGATACGCAGTATTTT	CASSPWDRFTDTQYF
TRBV10-3	NA	TRBJ1-1	NA	TGTGCCATCAGTGCACAAATAAACACTGAAGCTTTCTTT	CAISAQINTEAFF
TRBV27	NA	TRBJ2-7	NA	TGTGCCAGCAGTTACCCGACGGGCAATGAGCAGTACTTC	CASSYPTGNEQYF
TRBV5-1	NA	TRBJ1-2	TRBD1	TGCGCCAGCAGCGATTCAGGGGGCGCGAACTATGGCTACACCTTC	CASSDSGGANYGYTF
TRBV2	NA	TRBJ1-4	NA	TGTGCCAGCATGCGGGATGCAACTAATGAAAAACTGTTTTTT	CASMRDATNEKLFF
TRBV14	NA	TRBJ2-7	TRBD1	TGTGCCAGCAGCCAACAGACAGGGTGGTCCCACGAGCAGTACTTC	CASSQQTGWSHEQYF
TRBV2	few	TRBJ2-1	TRBD2	TGTGCCAGCCTGAATACTAGCGGAGGATACAATGAGCAGTTCTTC	CASLNTSGGYNEQFF
TRBV27	NA	TRBJ1-1	NA	TGTGCCAGCAGGAAGAGCGAAGGAGCCCCCGACGCTGAAGCTTTCTTT	CASRKSEGAPDAEAFF
TRBV28	NA	TRBJ2-5	TRBD1	TGTGCCAGCAGTCATACAGGGGGCGGGGAGACCCAGTACTTC	CASSHTGGGETQYF
TRBV29-1	NA	TRBJ1-5	NA	TGCAGCGTTGAGGTGGCAGGGTCTCAGCCCCAGCATTTT	CSVEVAGSQPQHF
TRBV11-2	few	TRBJ1-4	NA	TGTGCCAGCAGCATGGGGGACGGCCTGATGAGGTTTTTT	CASSMGDGLMRFF
TRBV5-1	NA	TRBJ1-2	NA	TGCGCCAGCAGCTACGGGATTCAGTCTAACTATGGCTACACCTTC	CASSYGIQSNYGYTF
TRBV6-6	NA	TRBJ2-5	NA	TGTGCCAGCATGGACACGCGGTTCCAAGAGACCCAGTACTTC	CASMDTRFQETQYF
TRBV5-1	NA	TRBJ2-7	NA	TGCGCCAACAAAGCAGGGACCTCATACGAGCAGTACTTC	CANKAGTSYEQYF
TRBV4-1	few	TRBJ2-1	NA	TGCGCCAGCAGCCAAGTCGACAGGGGGCTTTTCACTAGCGGGAGTAGTGAGCAGTTCTTC	CASSQVDRGLFTSGSSEQFF
TRBV18	NA	TRBJ1-1	TRBD1	TGTGCCAGCTCACCAGGGACAGGGGGCATGACTGAAGCTTTCTTT	CASSPGTGGMTEAFF
TRBV24-1	NA	TRBJ2-7	NA	TGTGCCACCAGTGTCGTACTAGTTGGGTACGAGCAGTACTTC	CATSVVLVGYEQYF
TRBV20-1	NA	TRBJ1-1	TRBD1	TGCAGTGCTTTATCGACCGGGACAGGGGGCTTAAACACTGAAGCTTTCTTT	CSALSTGTGGLNTEAFF
TRBV4-1	few	TRBJ2-7	TRBD2	TGCGCCAGCAGCCAATCGGGGACTAGCGGGAGTAGCTCCTACGAGCAGTACTTC	CASSQSGTSGSSSYEQYF
TRBV10-3	once	TRBJ2-3	TRBD2	TGTGCCATCAGTCAAAGCGGGGGGACTAGCACAGGTATGCAGTATTTT	CAISQSGGTSTGMQYF
TRBV11-2	NA	TRBJ2-7	NA	TGTGCCAGCGGCAGGTCCCCGGTAGAGGATGAGCAGTACTTC	CASGRSPVEDEQYF
TRBV5-1	NA	TRBJ2-7	TRBD2	TGCGCCGGCAGTCTGGGTTCTAGCGGGGGAACCTACGAGCAGTACTTC	CAGSLGSSGGTYEQYF
TRBV28	few	TRBJ2-5	NA	TGTGCCAGCAGTTTTTTCCTTTCTGGGGATCAAGAGACCCAGTACTTC	CASSFFLSGDQETQYF
TRBV29-1	few	TRBJ1-2	NA	TGCAGCGCCTCAGGACAGCCTGGCTATGGCTACACCTTC	CSASGQPGYGYTF
TRBV6-5	NA	TRBJ1-2	TRBD1	TGTGCCAGCAGTTATTCGATTCCCGGGACAGGTCGGGGCCACACCTTC	CASSYSIPGTGRGHTF
TRBV20-1	few	TRBJ1-1	NA	TGCAGTGCTAGAGATATGGTCGCTGAAGCTTTCTTT	CSARDMVAEAFF
TRBV6-5	NA	TRBJ2-3	NA	TGTGCCAGCAGTTCCCGACAGCGGAGGGGGACAGATACGCAGTATTTT	CASSSRQRRGTDTQYF